The next 20 T cell receptor beta chains were all read from a single sample in a study of blood T cell repertoires in COVID-19 (dated by TCRdb to the early 2020s). Library creation used the immunoSEQ multiplex PCR assay. As stored in TCRdb, this immuneACCESS dataset retains in-frame rearrangements with V and J assigned. A fraction of the clones does not appear; measured against another copy, unresolved V genes explain less than half of the discrepancy, and the remainder lacks a known reason. This sample holds 150,000 or so clones; roughly four fifths were observed only once. Of the sample, about 1.6% is held by the ten largest clones. The sequencing input was peripheral blood. These receptors were taken from a human donor in a cohort sampled during active COVID-19.

The rearrangement links TRBV28 to TRBJ2-7; 7 bases match TRBD2. Trimming took 5 bases from V and 5 from J; bases not matched to a gene: 12. Germline CDR1 reads MDHEN; CDR2 reads SYDVKM. This CDR3 is 15 amino acids long. The CDR3 loop reads CASSPAGEAWDEQYF. DNA for the CDR3: TGTGCCAGCAGTCCCGCGGGAGAGGCGTGGGACGAGCAGTACTTC.

The rearrangement links TRBV19 to TRBJ2-3, with 9 bases that match TRBD2. This CDR3 has 16 residues. Per the germline V gene, CDR1 is LNHDA and CDR2 is SQIVND (reference sequence). The V segment lost 6 bases and the J segment 5 bases; nucleotides outside the gene matches: 12. The DNA of the CDR3 is TGTGCCAGTAGCCACCAGCGGGAGGCCATTCTAGATACGCAGTATTTT. This gives the protein CASSHQREAILDTQYF.

The rearrangement links TRBV30 to TRBJ1-1, with D hard to call. The germline gives CDR1 GTSNPN, CDR2 SVGIG (reference sequence). The CDR3 sequence is 14 residues long. Trimming removed 4 bases at V and 2 bases at J, with 14 bases between. The CDR3 protein is CAWTISRRNTEAFF. The CDR3, as DNA: TGTGCCTGGACTATTTCGCGGAGAAACACTGAAGCTTTCTTT.

The rearrangement joins TRBV6-5 to TRBJ2-1, with D tentatively TRBD1 (5 bases). The CDR3 totals 14 residues. The V end was cut by 2 bases, the J end by 3 bases, with 8 bases between. Germline values: CDR1 MNHEY, CDR2 SVGAGI. The CDR3 is CASSYTTVYNEQFF. The CDR3 DNA sequence: TGTGCCAGCAGTTACACGACAGTCTACAATGAGCAGTTCTTC.

The chain couples TRBV28 to TRBJ2-7, with D perhaps TRBD2 (6 bases). This CDR3 region has 14 residues. Per the germline V gene, CDR1 is MDHEN and CDR2 is SYDVKM. Trimming took off 4 bases at V and 0 bases at J, with 10 bases between the two ends. The CDR3: CASSSYSGSYEQYF. The CDR3 bases are TGTGCCAGCAGTTCATATAGCGGCTCCTACGAGCAGTACTTC.

The genes are TRBV2 and TRBJ1-5; 11 bases agree with TRBD1. This CDR3 spans 15 amino acids. The ends lost 5 bases at V and 6 bases at J; junction bases unmatched: 6. Germline loops: CDR1 SNHLY, CDR2 FYNNEI. The CDR3 nucleotides read TGTGCCAGCAGTTTAGGACAGGGGGCCTTTCAGCCCCAGCATTTT. Translated, it gives CASSLGQGAFQPQHF.

The chain is built from TRBV12-3 or TRBV12-4 and TRBJ2-3; no clear D. Trimming took off 3 bases at V and 7 bases at J, with 8 bases between the two ends. This CDR3 has 12 amino acids. Here the CDR3 DNA reads TGTGCCAGCAGTTTTACCCAGAATACGCAGTATTTT. The encoded protein is CASSFTQNTQYF.

The chain uses TRBV19 and TRBJ1-4; D unclear. V was pared by 7 bases and J by 6 bases, with 15 bases between. This CDR3 is 14 amino acids long. Per the germline V gene, CDR1 is LNHDA and CDR2 is SQIVND (reference sequence). The CDR3: CASKSGGEDEKLFF. CDR3 nucleotides: TGTGCCAGTAAAAGTGGTGGAGAGGATGAAAAACTGTTTTTT.

This clone came up once. The V gene is TRBV27, the J gene TRBJ2-1; 9 nucleotides match TRBD2. V dropped 7 bases and J dropped 9; count of bases not matched to a gene: 10. Germline V CDR1 and CDR2: MNHEY, SMNVEV (reference sequence). The length of the CDR3 is 14 residues. CDR3 DNA: TGTGCCAGCAATTCGTGGGCTAGCGGGGTTGAGCAGTTCTTC. Protein sequence: CASNSWASGVEQFF.

This clone has more than one count but fewer than ten. The V gene is TRBV19, the J gene TRBJ2-5; TRBD1 aligns across 9 bases. CDR1 is LNHDA, CDR2 SQIVND, per germline (reference sequence). The CDR3 runs 16 residues. Trimming cost V 4 bases and J 6 bases; bases outside gene matches: 12. The chain's CDR3 is CASSTGAGTGIKTQYF. CDR3 coding DNA: TGTGCCAGTAGTACCGGGGCCGGGACAGGGATTAAGACCCAGTACTTC. Full variable domain (rest looked up from reference TRBV19 and TRBJ2-5): DGGITQSPKYLFRKEGQNVTLSCEQNLNHDAMYWYRQDPGQGLRLIYYSQIVNDFQKGDIAEGYSVSREKKESFPLTVTSAQKNPTAFYLCASSTGAGTGIKTQYFGPGTRLLVL.

To note about this clone: Distinct nucleotide sequences in the sample also encode this CDR3. This chain links TRBV7-9 with TRBJ2-1, with TRBD2 matching over 12 bases. Germline trimming cut 5 bases from V and 4 bases from J; bases unmatched to any gene: 3. CDR3 length equals 15 residues. Germline CDR1 is SEHNR and CDR2 is FQNEAQ (reference sequence). The CDR3 sequence: CASSPGLAGYNEQFF. The DNA of the CDR3 is TGTGCCAGCAGCCCGGGACTAGCGGGTTACAATGAGCAGTTCTTC.

The CDR3 DNA is TGTGCCAGCAGTCTACGCCGCTCGGACGAGCAGTACTTC. It encodes CASSLRRSDEQYF. This chain links TRBV7-2 with TRBJ2-7, with unresolved D. The CDR3 is 13 residues long. V lost 6 bases, J lost 5 bases, and 14 bases lay in between. The V gene's germline CDR1 is SGHTA and CDR2 FQGNSA.

V usage is TRBV6-2 or TRBV6-3 and J usage is TRBJ2-3; D is unclear. The CDR3 sequence is 12 residues long. Germline assignment: CDR1 MNHEY and CDR2 SVGEGT. V was pared by 5 bases and J by 6 bases, with 9 bases between. CDR3 DNA: TGTGCCAGCAGTGACACTCGGGATACGCAGTATTTT. It translates to CASSDTRDTQYF.

This sequence joins TRBV30 and TRBJ1-5, with TRBD1 matching 8 bases. The ends lost 1 base at V and 1 base at J; junction bases unmatched: 0. From germline, CDR1 is GTSNPN and CDR2 SVGIG (reference sequence). The CDR3 runs 14 residues. The CDR3 bases are TGTGCCTGGAGTGACAGGGGGAGCAATCAGCCCCAGCATTTT. This translates into CAWSDRGSNQPQHF.

The table lists this clone with a count of one. The chain joins TRBV28 to TRBJ1-4; D ambiguous. Trimming removed 2 bases from V and 3 bases from J, with 7 bases in between. The CDR3 loop spans 14 amino acids. The germline CDR1 and CDR2 sequences are MDHEN and SYDVKM. The chain's CDR3 is CASSLTQANEKLFF. The CDR3 DNA reads TGTGCCAGCAGTTTAACCCAGGCTAATGAAAAACTGTTTTTT.

Points on this clone: The sample has other DNA sequences that encode this CDR3 too. J is TRBJ1-5 and V is TRBV3-1 (or the pseudogene TRBV3-2); TRBD1 matches at 7 bases. J lost 2 bases, V lost 6 bases, and 4 bases had no gene match. This CDR3 is built from 14 residues. Germline CDR1 LGHDT, CDR2 YNNKEL (reference sequence). The CDR3 protein is CASSHRGGNQPQHF. For the CDR3, the DNA is TGTGCCAGCAGTCACAGGGGCGGCAATCAGCCCCAGCATTTT.

The V call is TRBV21-1, the J call TRBJ1-5; the table's D gene call, TRBD1, was not cross checked with the DNA. TRBV21-1 constitutes a pseudogene. This CDR3 region has 18 residues. The CDR3 reads CASSKNDVTDRENQPQHF. As DNA, the CDR3 is TGTGCCAGCAGCAAAAACGATGTAACGGACAGGGAGAATCAGCCCCAGCATTTT.

This clone came up a few times. This sequence joins TRBV6-5 and TRBJ1-2; a possible D gene is TRBD1 (6 bases). CDR1 is MNHEY, CDR2 SVGAGI, per germline. The CDR3 is 12 amino acids. Trimming shortened V by 6 bases and J by 6 bases, and 11 bases separated the two germline ends. The CDR3 here is CASRRQEDGYTF. The CDR3 bases are TGTGCCAGCAGGAGACAGGAAGATGGCTACACCTTC.

This chain connects TRBV28 to TRBJ2-7; TRBD1 matches 7 bases. With V trimmed by 5 bases and J by 6 bases, 7 bases remained unmatched. Germline V gene lookup returns CDR1 MDHEN and CDR2 SYDVKM. CDR3 length equals 13 residues. The CDR3 DNA follows: TGTGCCAGCAGTCTAGGGGGCTGGGTCGAGCAGTACTTC. This sequence encodes CASSLGGWVEQYF.

The chain employs TRBV28 and TRBJ1-1; no clear D. CDR1 and CDR2 from the germline V gene are MDHEN and SYDVKM. This CDR3 has 14 residues. V shed 2 bases and J shed 5 bases, with 12 bases lying between them. This chain's CDR3 is CASSLTIPRTEAFF. CDR3 nucleotides: TGTGCCAGCAGTTTAACCATACCGAGAACTGAAGCTTTCTTT. Combining the CDR3 with reference TRBV28 and TRBJ1-1 gives the whole variable domain DVKVTQSSRYLVKRTGEKVFLECVQDMDHENMFWYRQDPGLGLRLIYFSYDVKMKEKGDIPEGYSVSREKKERFSLILESASTNQTSMYLCASSLTIPRTEAFFGQGTRLTVV.